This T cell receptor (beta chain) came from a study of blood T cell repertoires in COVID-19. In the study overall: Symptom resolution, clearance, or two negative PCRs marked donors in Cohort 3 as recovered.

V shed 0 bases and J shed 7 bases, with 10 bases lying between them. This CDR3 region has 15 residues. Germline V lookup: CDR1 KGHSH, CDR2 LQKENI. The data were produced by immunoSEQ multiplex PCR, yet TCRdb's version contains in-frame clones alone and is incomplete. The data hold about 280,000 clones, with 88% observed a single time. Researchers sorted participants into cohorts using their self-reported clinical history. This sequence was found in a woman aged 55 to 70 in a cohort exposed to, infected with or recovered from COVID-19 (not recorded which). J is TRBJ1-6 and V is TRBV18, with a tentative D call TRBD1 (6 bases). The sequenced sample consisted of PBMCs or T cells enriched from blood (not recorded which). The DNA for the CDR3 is TGTGCCAGCTCACCACCAGCGGGGGCGAATTCACCCCTCCACTTT. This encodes CASSPPAGANSPLHF.